This entry lists 25 T cell receptor beta chains sequenced from one sample in a study of blood T cell repertoires in COVID-19. Produced via immunoSEQ multiplex PCR; TCRdb's table is partial and in-frame only. The data show around 130,000 clones, roughly 90% seen once. Material: peripheral blood. These receptors came from a man between 65 and 79 years old with active COVID-19.

J is TRBJ1-1 and V is TRBV3-1 (or the pseudogene TRBV3-2); the match to TRBD1 covers 10 bases. Germline CDR1 is LGHDT and CDR2 is YNNKEL (reference sequence). This CDR3 comprises 14 residues. Germline trimming cut 4 bases from V and 8 bases from J; bases unmatched to any gene: 7. CDR3 coding DNA: TGTGCCAGCAGCCTAAGGGACAGGGGAAAGGAAGCTTTCTTT. It yields the protein CASSLRDRGKEAFF.

The chain employs TRBV5-1 and TRBJ1-1; TRBD1 is a possible D gene (5 bases). Germline CDR1 SGHRS, CDR2 YFSETQ. This CDR3 has 15 amino acids. Trimming shortened V by 0 bases and J by 0 bases, and 9 bases separated the two germline ends. CDR3 sequence: CASSLADSLNTEAFF. In DNA form, the CDR3 reads TGCGCCAGCAGCTTGGCAGACAGTTTGAACACTGAAGCTTTCTTT.

The V gene is TRBV24-1, the J gene TRBJ2-3; 8 nucleotides match TRBD2. Germline values: CDR1 KGHDR, CDR2 SFDVKD. This CDR3 has 16 residues. The J segment lost 4 bases and the V segment lost 3 bases, leaving 8 bases of the junction unmatched. The DNA of the CDR3 is TGTGCCACCAGTGATCGCACTAGCGGAAACCCAGATACGCAGTATTTT. This translates into CATSDRTSGNPDTQYF.

This clone was picked up one time. The V gene is TRBV7-9, the J gene TRBJ2-1, with D tentatively TRBD1 (6 bases). The germline V gene has CDR1 SEHNR and CDR2 FQNEAQ (reference sequence). V dropped 5 bases and J dropped 2 bases, with 19 bases sitting between them. This CDR3 has 17 residues. CDR3 loop: CASSRLNNRVAYNEQFF. CDR3 sequence (DNA): TGTGCCAGCAGCCGACTGAATAACAGGGTCGCCTACAATGAGCAGTTCTTC.

The J gene is TRBJ1-3, the V gene TRBV4-2; TRBD1 might be the D (5 bases). Germline V CDR1 and CDR2: LGHNA, YNFKEQ. The CDR3 consists of 16 residues. Trimming left V 5 bases short and J 0 bases short, with 14 bases between. CDR3 residues: CASSTPTTDSGNTIYF. The DNA of the CDR3 is TGTGCCAGCAGCACTCCTACGACAGACTCTGGAAACACCATATATTTT.

V and J are TRBV5-4 and TRBJ2-3; D is undetermined. CDR1 and CDR2 (germline): SGHNT, YYREEE (reference sequence). V shed 3 bases and J shed 3 bases, with 8 bases lying between them. This CDR3 spans 13 amino acids. The CDR3 loop reads CASSSKETDTQYF. As DNA, the CDR3 is TGTGCCAGCAGCTCGAAGGAGACAGATACGCAGTATTTT.

The chain has TRBV29-1 and TRBJ2-3, with D perhaps TRBD2 (6 bases). The CDR3 has 13 amino acids. Germline values: CDR1 SQVTM, CDR2 ANQGSEA. V lost 4 bases and J lost 2, with 10 bases in between. This CDR3 is CSVGGGVTDTQYF. Written as DNA, the CDR3 is TGCAGCGTTGGTGGAGGGGTCACAGATACGCAGTATTTT.

The gene calls are TRBV5-1 and TRBJ2-7; 11 nucleotides match TRBD2. V lost 2 bases, J lost 4 bases, and 5 bases stayed unmatched. Germline V gene lookup returns CDR1 SGHRS and CDR2 YFSETQ. The CDR3 has 15 amino acids. As DNA, the CDR3 is TGCGCCAGCAGCTTCTCCGGGACTAGCGGTTACGAGCAGTACTTC. Amino acids: CASSFSGTSGYEQYF.

V gene TRBV28 combines with J gene TRBJ1-5; TRBD1 is a possible D gene (6 bases). Trimming shortened V by 3 bases and J by 9 bases, and 15 bases separated the two germline ends. CDR3 length: 14 amino acids. Germline V gene data show CDR1 as MDHEN and CDR2 as SYDVKM. The CDR3 nucleotides are TGTGCCAGCAGTTTGGCAGGGGAGATCAGGCCCCAGCATTTT. Its translation: CASSLAGEIRPQHF. Variable domain in full (rest from reference TRBV28 and TRBJ1-5): DVKVTQSSRYLVKRTGEKVFLECVQDMDHENMFWYRQDPGLGLRLIYFSYDVKMKEKGDIPEGYSVSREKKERFSLILESASTNQTSMYLCASSLAGEIRPQHFGDGTRLSIL.

The CDR3 protein is CASSLSYQETQYF. CDR3 nucleotides: TGTGCCAGCAGCCTCTCGTACCAAGAGACCCAGTACTTC. The V call is TRBV7-2, the J call TRBJ2-5, with D uncertain. Trimming left V 5 bases short and J 0 bases short, with 7 bases between. There are 13 residues in the CDR3. The germline V gene encodes CDR1 SGHTA and CDR2 FQGNSA.

Here the CDR3 reads CASSLTGTGTGAFF. For the CDR3, the DNA is TGCGCCAGCAGCCTCACAGGGACAGGGACGGGGGCTTTCTTT. The chain recombines TRBV4-1 with TRBJ1-1; 9 bases are shared with TRBD1. This CDR3 spans 14 amino acids. J lost 11 bases, V lost 4 bases, and 11 bases had no gene match. Germline loops: CDR1 MGHRA, CDR2 YSYEKL.

The genes are TRBV10-3 and TRBJ2-5; a weak D match, TRBD2 (5 bases). This CDR3 has 11 residues. From germline, CDR1 is ENHRY and CDR2 SYGVKD. V was trimmed by 8 bases and J by 2 bases, leaving 6 bases between them. The CDR3 bases are TGTGCCATCGGCGGGCAAGAGACCCAGTACTTC. Translated: CAIGGQETQYF.

The chain uses TRBV20-1 and TRBJ2-7, with TRBD2 identical over 9 bases. The germline gives CDR1 DFQATT, CDR2 SNEGSKA (reference sequence). The J segment lost 2 bases and the V segment lost 6 bases, leaving 11 bases of the junction unmatched. The CDR3 spans 15 residues. CDR3 sequence (DNA): TGCAGTGCCAGTTTAGCGGGAGAGGAAACCTACGAGCAGTACTTC. Its translation: CSASLAGEETYEQYF.

V gene TRBV18 combines with J gene TRBJ1-3; TRBD1 agrees at 7 bases. CDR3 length: 15 residues. The germline V gene encodes CDR1 KGHSH and CDR2 LQKENI. Losses at the gene ends were 3 bases for V and 4 bases for J; bases not matched to a gene: 6. CDR3 nucleotide sequence: TGTGCCAGCTCACCGGCGACAGGGACCGGAAACACCATATATTTT. Translation gives CASSPATGTGNTIYF. The complete variable domain, with remaining parts taken from reference TRBV18 and TRBJ1-3, reads NAGVMQNPRHLVRRRGQEARLRCSPMKGHSHVYWYRQLPEEGLKFMVYLQKENIIDESGMPKERFSAEFPKEGPSILRIQQVVRGDSAAYFCASSPATGTGNTIYFGEGSWLTVV.

This clone appeared a few times. The CDR3 loop is CASSSQSGSSYNEQFF. CDR3 DNA sequence: TGTGCCAGCAGTTCACAGTCTGGGAGCTCCTACAATGAGCAGTTCTTC. The chain links TRBV28 to TRBJ2-1; a possible D gene is TRBD2 (5 bases). Germline V CDR1 and CDR2: MDHEN, SYDVKM. V lost 4 bases to trimming and J lost 0 bases, with 13 bases between them. The CDR3 totals 16 residues.

This sequence joins TRBV7-9 and TRBJ2-2; TRBD2 might be the D (6 bases). Germline V gene lookup returns CDR1 SEHNR and CDR2 FQNEAQ (reference sequence). V lost 5 bases and J lost 6, with 22 bases in between. The CDR3 runs 17 residues. CDR3: CASSPTRGGRRPGELFF. For the CDR3, the DNA is TGTGCCAGCAGCCCCACCCGGGGAGGCCGGCGACCCGGGGAGCTGTTTTTT.

The V call is TRBV29-1, the J call TRBJ2-3; 12 positions match TRBD2. The CDR3 extends over 16 amino acids. Trimming took 2 bases from V and 1 from J; bases not matched to a gene: 4. Germline loops: CDR1 SQVTM, CDR2 ANQGSEA. CDR3 protein: CSVETASGRGTDTQYF. The CDR3 region has the DNA TGCAGCGTTGAAACGGCTAGCGGGAGGGGCACAGATACGCAGTATTTT.

This chain connects TRBV6-6 to TRBJ2-7, with D uncertain. V lost 2 bases, J lost 2 bases, and 13 bases lay in between. The V gene's germline CDR1 is MNHNY and CDR2 SVGAGI (reference sequence). The CDR3 loop spans 15 amino acids. The CDR3, as DNA: TGTGCCAGCAGTTACGGGCACCCAAACACCTACGAGCAGTACTTC. It specifies CASSYGHPNTYEQYF.

V and J are TRBV6-5 and TRBJ2-1; 12 nucleotides line up with TRBD2. CDR1 MNHEY and CDR2 SVGAGI come from the germline V gene. This CDR3 comprises 16 residues. V dropped 0 bases and J dropped 8; count of bases not matched to a gene: 5. CDR3 sequence (DNA): TGTGCCAGCAGTTACTCTGCTAGCGGGGGGGTATATGAGCAGTTCTTC. It encodes CASSYSASGGVYEQFF.

This clone was seen once. The chain employs TRBV19 and TRBJ1-4; D possibly corresponds to TRBD1 (6 bases). V was shortened by 2 bases and J by 3 bases, with 7 bases between the two germline ends. From germline, CDR1 is LNHDA and CDR2 SQIVND (reference sequence). The CDR3 totals 14 residues. This CDR3 reads CASSIRGSNEKLFF. The CDR3 nucleotides are TGTGCCAGTAGTATAAGGGGGTCTAATGAAAAACTGTTTTTT. Drawing the rest from reference TRBV19 and TRBJ1-4, the complete variable domain is DGGITQSPKYLFRKEGQNVTLSCEQNLNHDAMYWYRQDPGQGLRLIYYSQIVNDFQKGDIAEGYSVSREKKESFPLTVTSAQKNPTAFYLCASSIRGSNEKLFFGSGTQLSVL.

This clone was recorded at least ten times. The chain combines TRBV14 with TRBJ2-7; tentative D call: TRBD2 (5 bases). This CDR3 is 13 amino acids long. V lost 0 bases to trimming and J lost 7 bases, with 10 bases between them. Per the germline V gene, CDR1 is SGHDN and CDR2 is FVKESK. The CDR3 sequence is CASSQEISGEQYF. The CDR3 DNA sequence: TGTGCCAGCAGCCAAGAGATCAGCGGAGAGCAGTACTTC.

V usage is TRBV28 and J usage is TRBJ2-7; TRBD1 might be the D (6 bases). V was trimmed by 7 bases and J by 2 bases, leaving 15 bases between them. The V gene's germline CDR1 is MDHEN and CDR2 SYDVKM. There are 14 residues in the CDR3. CDR3 sequence reads: CASTPPGQPYEQYF. The CDR3 DNA reads TGTGCCAGCACCCCACCCGGACAGCCCTACGAGCAGTACTTC.

This rearrangement joins TRBV7-2 to TRBJ1-1, with TRBD1 as a possible D gene (6 bases). The CDR3 is 14 amino acids. CDR1 and CDR2 (germline): SGHTA, FQGNSA. V was clipped by 5 bases and J by 11 bases, with 21 bases between them. This CDR3 reads CASSLGGQVGSAFF. The CDR3 bases are TGTGCCAGCAGCCTCGGGGGGCAGGTGGGGTCCGCTTTCTTT.

The genes are TRBV7-2 and TRBJ2-2, with 7 bases identical to TRBD2. Germline CDR1 and CDR2: SGHTA and FQGNSA. This CDR3 is 15 amino acids long. V gave up 3 bases and J gave up 4 bases; unmatched junction bases: 5. In DNA form, the CDR3 reads TGTGCCAGCAGCTTTGTACTAGCGTTCACCGGGGAGCTGTTTTTT. Its protein product is CASSFVLAFTGELFF.

V usage is TRBV6-5 and J usage is TRBJ2-7; 7 nucleotides align to TRBD1. This CDR3 comprises 14 residues. The ends lost 7 bases at V and 6 bases at J; junction bases unmatched: 12. CDR1 and CDR2 from the germline V gene are MNHEY and SVGAGI. CDR3 residues: CASTPLQGFSEQYF. In nucleotides, the CDR3 is TGTGCCAGCACACCCTTACAGGGGTTCAGCGAGCAGTACTTC.